This entry concerns a single T cell receptor beta chain. Antigen specificity is unknown. CDR3 size: 13 residues. A single record per CDR3 protein comes from TCRdb applying MiXCR to the reads. Of under 500,000 distinct CDR3 sequences in the sample, about 39% are singletons; the top ten hold about 39%. This sample stems from a study of T cell repertoires in cytomegalovirus infection. Study-level background: Both recently identified HLA-C-restricted and well-studied HLA-B-restricted CMV epitopes were used in the study. The study, taken as a whole, reports: CMV-specific TCR beta clonotypes restricted by HLA-C dominated the ex vivo response. The cumulative frequency of public TCR beta families identified carriers of CMV plus the relevant HLA.

The sequences come from cultured PBMCs, collected from culture after CMV antigen stimulation. This clonotype was obtained from a human donor in good health (CMV status not recorded). Some clones in this sample may be carry-over from other donors' samples. V usage is TRBV12-3 or TRBV12-4 and J usage is TRBJ1-5; unclear D gene. The CDR3 bases are TGTGCTACGACCGCCGGCGGCAATCAGCCCCAGCATTTT. This gives the protein CATTAGGNQPQHF.